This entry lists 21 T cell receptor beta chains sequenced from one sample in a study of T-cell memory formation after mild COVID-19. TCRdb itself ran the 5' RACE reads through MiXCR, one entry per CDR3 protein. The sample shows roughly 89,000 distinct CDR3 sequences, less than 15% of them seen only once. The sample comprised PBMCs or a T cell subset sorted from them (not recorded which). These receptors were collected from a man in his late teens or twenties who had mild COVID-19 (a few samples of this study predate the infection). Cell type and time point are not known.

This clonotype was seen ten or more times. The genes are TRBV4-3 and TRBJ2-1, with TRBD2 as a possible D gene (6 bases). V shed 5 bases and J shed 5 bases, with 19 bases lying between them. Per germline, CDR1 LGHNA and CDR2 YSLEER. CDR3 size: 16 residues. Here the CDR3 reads CASSDPGVGSDNEQFF. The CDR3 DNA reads TGCGCCAGCAGCGATCCGGGGGTCGGCAGCGACAATGAGCAGTTCTTC.

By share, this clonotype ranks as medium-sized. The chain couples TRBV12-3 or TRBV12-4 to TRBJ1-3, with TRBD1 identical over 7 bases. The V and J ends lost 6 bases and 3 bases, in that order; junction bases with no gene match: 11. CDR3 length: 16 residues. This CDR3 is CASRGFRQGGGNTIYF. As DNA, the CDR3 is TGTGCCAGCAGGGGATTTAGACAGGGTGGTGGAAACACCATATATTTT.

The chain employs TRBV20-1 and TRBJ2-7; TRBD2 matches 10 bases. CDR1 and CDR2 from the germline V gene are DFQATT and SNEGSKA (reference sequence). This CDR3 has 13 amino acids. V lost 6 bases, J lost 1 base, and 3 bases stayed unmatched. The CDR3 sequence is CSASGGESYEQYF. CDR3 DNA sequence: TGCAGTGCGAGCGGGGGGGAATCCTACGAGCAGTACTTC.

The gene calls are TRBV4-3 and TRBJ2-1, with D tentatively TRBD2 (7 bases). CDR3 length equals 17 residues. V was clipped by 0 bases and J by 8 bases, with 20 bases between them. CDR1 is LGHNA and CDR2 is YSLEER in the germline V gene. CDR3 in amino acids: CASSQDGGGPPSDEQFF. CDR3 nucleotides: TGCGCCAGCAGCCAAGATGGGGGGGGGCCCCCGAGTGATGAGCAGTTCTTC.

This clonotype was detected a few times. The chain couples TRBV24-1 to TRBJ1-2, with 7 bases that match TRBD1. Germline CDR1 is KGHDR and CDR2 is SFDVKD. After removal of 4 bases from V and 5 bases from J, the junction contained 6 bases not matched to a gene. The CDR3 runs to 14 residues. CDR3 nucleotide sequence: TGTGCCACCAGTGAGCCCGACAGGGCTTATGGCTACACCTTC. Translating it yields CATSEPDRAYGYTF.

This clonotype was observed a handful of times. CDR3 bases: TGTGCCAGCAGCTTAGAGGCGGGGGGGCAAGAGACCCAGTACTTC. Its translation is CASSLEAGGQETQYF. The chain links TRBV7-8 to TRBJ2-5, with 9 bases fitting TRBD2. The J segment lost 2 bases and the V segment lost 1 base, leaving 2 bases of the junction unmatched. The CDR3 spans 15 residues. CDR1 is SGHVS, CDR2 FQNEAQ, per germline.

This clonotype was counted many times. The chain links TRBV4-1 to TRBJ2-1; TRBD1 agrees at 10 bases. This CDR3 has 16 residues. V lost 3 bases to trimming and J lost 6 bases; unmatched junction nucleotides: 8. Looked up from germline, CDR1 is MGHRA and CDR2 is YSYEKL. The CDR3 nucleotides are TGCGCCAGCAGCCACGACAGGGGGCGGTCCCGCAATGAGCAGTTCTTC. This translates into CASSHDRGRSRNEQFF.

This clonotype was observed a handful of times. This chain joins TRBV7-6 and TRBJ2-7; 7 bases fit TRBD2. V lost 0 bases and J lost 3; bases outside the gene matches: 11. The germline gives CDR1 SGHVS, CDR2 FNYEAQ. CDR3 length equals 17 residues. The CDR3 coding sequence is TGTGCCAGCAGCTTAGCGACTCGGGGGGTTCCCGTCTACGAGCAGTACTTC. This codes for CASSLATRGVPVYEQYF.

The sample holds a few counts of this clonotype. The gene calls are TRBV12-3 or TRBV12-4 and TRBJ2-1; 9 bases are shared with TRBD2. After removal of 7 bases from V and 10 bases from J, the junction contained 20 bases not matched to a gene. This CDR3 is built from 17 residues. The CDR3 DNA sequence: TGTGCCAGCACCCTCCAAGTCGGCGCGGGGGGGCCTGGGGAGCAGTTCTTC. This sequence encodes CASTLQVGAGGPGEQFF.

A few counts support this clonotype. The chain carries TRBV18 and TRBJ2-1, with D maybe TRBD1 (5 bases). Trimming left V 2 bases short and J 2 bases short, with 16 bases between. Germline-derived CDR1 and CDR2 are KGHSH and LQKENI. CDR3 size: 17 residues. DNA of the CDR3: TGTGCCAGCTCACCAAGGCCAGGGCTGGGCGCCTACAATGAGCAGTTCTTC. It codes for CASSPRPGLGAYNEQFF.

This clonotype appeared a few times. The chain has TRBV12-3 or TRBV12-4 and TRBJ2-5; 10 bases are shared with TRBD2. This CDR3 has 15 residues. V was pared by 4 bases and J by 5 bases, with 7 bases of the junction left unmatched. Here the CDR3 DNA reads TGTGCCAGCAGTTCCCTACTAGCGGGGTATGAGACCCAGTACTTC. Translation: CASSSLLAGYETQYF.

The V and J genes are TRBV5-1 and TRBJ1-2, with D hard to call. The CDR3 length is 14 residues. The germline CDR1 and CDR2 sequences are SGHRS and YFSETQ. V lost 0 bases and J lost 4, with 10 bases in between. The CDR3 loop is CASSLGGRLYGYTF. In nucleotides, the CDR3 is TGCGCCAGCAGCTTGGGAGGCAGACTCTATGGCTACACCTTC.

DNA for the CDR3: TGTGCCAGCAGCTTTCGGGAGTCTGAAGCTTTCTTT. Its protein is CASSFRESEAFF. This sequence joins TRBV5-4 and TRBJ1-1; D not certain. This CDR3 contains 12 residues. Germline loops: CDR1 SGHNT, CDR2 YYREEE (reference sequence). Trimming took 2 bases from V and 6 from J, leaving 8 bases between them. Based on the CDR3 plus reference TRBV5-4 and TRBJ1-1, the full variable domain is ETGVTQSPTHLIKTRGQQVTLRCSSQSGHNTVSWYQQALGQGPQFIFQYYREEENGRGNFPPRFSGLQFPNYSSELNVNALELDDSALYLCASSFRESEAFFGQGTRLTVV.

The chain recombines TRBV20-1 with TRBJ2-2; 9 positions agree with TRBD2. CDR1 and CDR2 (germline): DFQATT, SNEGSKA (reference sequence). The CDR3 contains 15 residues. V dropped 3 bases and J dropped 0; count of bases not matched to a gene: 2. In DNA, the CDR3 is TGCAGTGCTAGTACTAGCGGGCCGAACACCGGGGAGCTGTTTTTT. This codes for CSASTSGPNTGELFF.

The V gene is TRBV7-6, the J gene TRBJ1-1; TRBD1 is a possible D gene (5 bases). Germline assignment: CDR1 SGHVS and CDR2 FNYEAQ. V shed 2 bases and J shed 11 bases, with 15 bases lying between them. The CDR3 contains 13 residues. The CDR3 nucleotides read TGTGCCAGCAGCTTAATCTGGGGGGGTACGGCTTTCTTT. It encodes CASSLIWGGTAFF. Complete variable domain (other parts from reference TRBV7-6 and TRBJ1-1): GAGVSQSPRYKVTKRGQDVALRCDPISGHVSLYWYRQALGQGPEFLTYFNYEAQQDKSGLPNDRFSAERPEGSISTLTIQRTEQRDSAMYRCASSLIWGGTAFFGQGTRLTVV.

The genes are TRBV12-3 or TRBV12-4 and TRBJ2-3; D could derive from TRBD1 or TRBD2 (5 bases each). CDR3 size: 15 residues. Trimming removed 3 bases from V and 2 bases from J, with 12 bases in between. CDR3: CASSLMGVSTDTQYF. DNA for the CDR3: TGTGCCAGCAGTTTGATGGGGGTTTCCACAGATACGCAGTATTTT.

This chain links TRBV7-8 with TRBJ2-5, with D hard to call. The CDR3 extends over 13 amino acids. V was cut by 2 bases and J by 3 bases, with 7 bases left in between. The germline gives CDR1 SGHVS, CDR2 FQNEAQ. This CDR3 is CASSLHFEETQYF. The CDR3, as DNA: TGTGCCAGCAGCTTACATTTCGAAGAGACCCAGTACTTC.

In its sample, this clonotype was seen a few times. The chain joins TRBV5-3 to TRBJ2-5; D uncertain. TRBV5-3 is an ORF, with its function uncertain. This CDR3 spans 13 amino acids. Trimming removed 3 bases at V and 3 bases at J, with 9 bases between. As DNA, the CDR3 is TGTGCCAGAAGCTCTAGAGATGAAGAGACCCAGTACTTC. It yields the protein CARSSRDEETQYF.

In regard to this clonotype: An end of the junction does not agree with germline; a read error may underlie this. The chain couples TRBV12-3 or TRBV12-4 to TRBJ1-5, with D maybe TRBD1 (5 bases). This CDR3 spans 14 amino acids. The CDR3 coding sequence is TGTGCCAGCAGTTTAGGGGGGAGCAATAAGCCCCAGCATTTT. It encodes CASSLGGSNKPQHF.

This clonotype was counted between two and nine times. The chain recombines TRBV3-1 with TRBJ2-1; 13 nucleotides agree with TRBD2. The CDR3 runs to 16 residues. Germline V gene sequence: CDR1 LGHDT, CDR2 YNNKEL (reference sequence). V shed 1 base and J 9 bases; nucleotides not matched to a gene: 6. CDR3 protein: CASSQATSGGAIEQFF. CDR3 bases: TGTGCCAGCAGCCAAGCCACTAGCGGGGGGGCAATTGAGCAGTTCTTC.

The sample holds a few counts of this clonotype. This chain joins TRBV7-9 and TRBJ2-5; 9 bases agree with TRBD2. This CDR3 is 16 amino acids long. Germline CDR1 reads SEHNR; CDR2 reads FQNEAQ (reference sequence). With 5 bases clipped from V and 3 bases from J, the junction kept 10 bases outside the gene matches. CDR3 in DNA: TGTGCCAGCAGCCAATTTCTAGCGGGGAAAGAAGAGACCCAGTACTTC. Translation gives CASSQFLAGKEETQYF.